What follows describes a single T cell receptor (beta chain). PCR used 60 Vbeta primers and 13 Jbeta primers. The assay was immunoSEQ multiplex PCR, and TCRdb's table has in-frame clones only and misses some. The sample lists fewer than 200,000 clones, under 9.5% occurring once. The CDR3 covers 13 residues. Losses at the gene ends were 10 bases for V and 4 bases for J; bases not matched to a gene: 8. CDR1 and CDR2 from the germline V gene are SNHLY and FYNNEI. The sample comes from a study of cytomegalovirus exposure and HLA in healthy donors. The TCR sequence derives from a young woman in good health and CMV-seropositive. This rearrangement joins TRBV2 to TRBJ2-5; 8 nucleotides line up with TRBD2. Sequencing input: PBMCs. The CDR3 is CATAGLVTETQYF. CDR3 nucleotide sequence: TGTGCCACCGCGGGACTAGTCACAGAGACCCAGTACTTC.